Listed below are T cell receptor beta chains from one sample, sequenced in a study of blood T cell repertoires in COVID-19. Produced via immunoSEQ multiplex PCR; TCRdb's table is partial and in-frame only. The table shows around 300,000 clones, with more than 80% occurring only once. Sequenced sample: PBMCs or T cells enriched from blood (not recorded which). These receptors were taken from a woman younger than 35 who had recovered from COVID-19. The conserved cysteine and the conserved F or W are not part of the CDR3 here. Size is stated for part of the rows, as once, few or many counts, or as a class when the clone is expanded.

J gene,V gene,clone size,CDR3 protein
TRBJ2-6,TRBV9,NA,ASSPPGEGANVLT
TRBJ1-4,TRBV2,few,ASSEGQPNEKLF
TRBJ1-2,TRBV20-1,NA,SASWEGFSGYT
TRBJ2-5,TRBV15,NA,ATSSRLAGGWWQETQY
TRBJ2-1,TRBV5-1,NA,ASSFRPDGAGRYNEQF
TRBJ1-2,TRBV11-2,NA,ASSLERLGRSGYT
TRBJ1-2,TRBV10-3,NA,AISRQRNYGYT
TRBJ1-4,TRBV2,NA,ASSEGTGINEKLF
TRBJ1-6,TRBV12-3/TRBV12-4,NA,ASSVGQWIH
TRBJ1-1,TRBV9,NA,ASTTGGSNTEAF
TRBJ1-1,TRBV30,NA,AWNEGGGTEAF
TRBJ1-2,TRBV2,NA,ASSSGTAIPLYGYT
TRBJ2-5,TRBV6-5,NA,ASSYSRRGAQTQY
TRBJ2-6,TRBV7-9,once,ASIRTGVLGANVLT
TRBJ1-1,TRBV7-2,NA,ASSQRPGQGTEAF
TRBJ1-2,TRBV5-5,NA,ASSLEVTDYGYT
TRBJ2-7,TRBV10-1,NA,ASSEKGGLDEQY
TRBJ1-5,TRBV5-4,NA,ASSFGGQGFNQPQH
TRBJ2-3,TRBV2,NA,ASAGQGTDTQY
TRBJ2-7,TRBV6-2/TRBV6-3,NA,ASSPGLAGEQY
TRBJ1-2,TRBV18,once,ASHAGWDYGYT
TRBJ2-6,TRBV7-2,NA,ASSLGEGPGSGANVLT
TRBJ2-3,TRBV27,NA,ASSHAGASTDTQY
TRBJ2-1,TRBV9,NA,ASSPSGASYNEQF
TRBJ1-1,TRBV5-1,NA,ASSPSWTGGRLKNTEAF
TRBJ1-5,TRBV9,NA,ASSSPGGPQH
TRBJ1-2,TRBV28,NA,ASSRTGGYT
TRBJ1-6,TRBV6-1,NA,ASSEEPDRTSSYNSPLH
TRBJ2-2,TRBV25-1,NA,ASSEWDRGNTGELF
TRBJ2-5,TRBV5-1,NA,ASSLGLAGGRSETQY
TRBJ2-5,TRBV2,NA,ASSETSTGGRETQY
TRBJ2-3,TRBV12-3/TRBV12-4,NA,ATRPGTDTQY
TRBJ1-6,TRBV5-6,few,ASIGAGQGDSPLH
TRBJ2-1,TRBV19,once,ASSRDRASDEQF